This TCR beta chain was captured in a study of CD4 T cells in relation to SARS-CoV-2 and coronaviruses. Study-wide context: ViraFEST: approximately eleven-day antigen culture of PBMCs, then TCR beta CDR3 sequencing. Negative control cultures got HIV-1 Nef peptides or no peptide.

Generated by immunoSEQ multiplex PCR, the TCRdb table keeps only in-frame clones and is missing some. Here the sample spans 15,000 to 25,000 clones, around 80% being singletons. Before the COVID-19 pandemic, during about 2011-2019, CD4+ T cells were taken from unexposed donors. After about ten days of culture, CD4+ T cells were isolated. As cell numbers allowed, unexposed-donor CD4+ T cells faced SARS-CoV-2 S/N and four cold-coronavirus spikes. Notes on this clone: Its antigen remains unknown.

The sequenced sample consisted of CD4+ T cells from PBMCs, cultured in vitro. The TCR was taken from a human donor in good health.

The CDR3 nucleotides are TGTGCCAGCAGTTACGCCACAGACACCGGGGAGCTGTTTTTT. As protein: CASSYATDTGELFF. This rearrangement joins TRBV6-6 to TRBJ2-2; D not resolved. V was clipped by 2 bases and J by 3 bases, with 7 bases between them. The V gene's germline CDR1 is MNHNY and CDR2 SVGAGI (reference sequence). This CDR3 spans 14 amino acids.